The 26 T cell receptor beta chains below come from one sample, sequenced in a study of CD8 T cells in ankylosing spondylitis. Study results and caveats: In ankylosing spondylitis blood, a motif of roughly 8 highly homologous TCR beta variants appeared characteristic.

TCRdb re-called the 5' RACE reads with MiXCR, one entry per CDR3 protein. Here the sample spans 220,000 or so distinct CDR3 sequences, around 19% being singletons. These receptors have no known antigen. Sequenced sample: blood, either unsorted or a sorted T cell fraction (not recorded which). Every receptor here comes from a male donor with ankylosing spondylitis.

This clonotype showed up just a few times. V and J are TRBV20-1 and TRBJ2-1; 13 bases are a match to TRBD2. Germline values: CDR1 DFQATT, CDR2 SNEGSKA (reference sequence). The length of the CDR3 is 14 residues. V was pared by 0 bases and J by 8 bases, with 1 base of the junction left unmatched. The CDR3 loop is CSAREGLAGDEQFF. DNA for the CDR3: TGCAGTGCTAGAGAAGGACTAGCGGGGGATGAGCAGTTCTTC.

This clonotype was counted only a few times. DNA for the CDR3: TGTGCCAGCAGCCACCCAGGGGAGGAATACACCGGGGAGCTGTTTTTT. Its translation: CASSHPGEEYTGELFF. This sequence joins TRBV7-9 and TRBJ2-2; D is tentatively TRBD1 or TRBD2 (6 bases each). The germline V gene has CDR1 SEHNR and CDR2 FQNEAQ (reference sequence). Trimming removed 5 bases at V and 3 bases at J, with 16 bases between. There are 16 residues in the CDR3.

The chain uses TRBV6-5 and TRBJ2-7; D is undetermined. Germline V gene sequence: CDR1 MNHEY, CDR2 SVGAGI. The CDR3 consists of 13 residues. The germline V and J ends were trimmed by 1 base and 2 bases, with 6 bases remaining between them. The CDR3 protein is CASSYYPPYEQYF. The CDR3 region has the DNA TGTGCCAGCAGTTACTATCCCCCCTACGAGCAGTACTTC.

V is TRBV7-8 and J is TRBJ2-5; no definite D call. Trimming left V 3 bases short and J 0 bases short, with 11 bases between. The germline CDR1 and CDR2 sequences are SGHVS and FQNEAQ. The CDR3 loop spans 15 amino acids. CDR3 bases: TGTGCCAGCAGCTTCTTCGACGGCTACCAAGAGACCCAGTACTTC. Protein: CASSFFDGYQETQYF.

The chain carries TRBV29-1 and TRBJ2-7; 12 bases are shared with TRBD2. Germline V gene sequence: CDR1 SQVTM, CDR2 ANQGSEA. This CDR3 is 15 amino acids long. Trimming at V came to 2 bases and at J to 1 base, leaving 3 bases not matched to a gene. CDR3 nucleotide sequence: TGCAGCGTTGAACTAGCGGGAGGGGAATCCTACGAGCAGTACTTC. Protein product: CSVELAGGESYEQYF.

The sample holds a few counts of this clonotype. The V and J genes are TRBV27 and TRBJ2-7, with TRBD1 identical over 9 bases. Losses at the gene ends were 5 bases for V and 4 bases for J; bases not matched to a gene: 12. There are 16 residues in the CDR3. Germline CDR1 reads MNHEY; CDR2 reads SMNVEV (reference sequence). CDR3 region: CASSPTGGSTFYEQYF. The CDR3 DNA is TGTGCCAGCAGTCCCACAGGGGGCTCCACTTTTTACGAGCAGTACTTC.

This chain connects TRBV29-1 to TRBJ2-7; TRBD2 agrees at 7 bases. J was trimmed by 3 bases and V by 5 bases; bases with no gene match: 13. The CDR3 totals 15 residues. The germline CDR1 and CDR2 sequences are SQVTM and ANQGSEA. The CDR3 region is CSVQGSGWDYYEQYF. The CDR3 nucleotides read TGCAGCGTTCAAGGCTCCGGTTGGGACTACTACGAGCAGTACTTC.

The V call is TRBV10-2, the J call TRBJ2-1, with D perhaps assigned TRBD1 or TRBD2 (5 bases each). Germline loops: CDR1 WSHSY, CDR2 SAAADI. This CDR3 region has 14 residues. Trimming shortened V by 2 bases and J by 6 bases, and 11 bases separated the two germline ends. The CDR3 coding sequence is TGCGCCAGCAGTGAGCCGGGACGTACCAATGAGCAGTTCTTC. Protein: CASSEPGRTNEQFF.

CDR3 nucleotide sequence: TGTGCCAGTAGTATTGGGACAGCCAACACTGAAGCTTTCTTT. Protein sequence: CASSIGTANTEAFF. V gene TRBV19 combines with J gene TRBJ1-1; 7 bases fit TRBD1. With V trimmed by 3 bases and J by 2 bases, 3 bases remained unmatched. Germline loops: CDR1 LNHDA, CDR2 SQIVND (reference sequence). The CDR3 extends over 14 amino acids.

The J gene is TRBJ1-2, the V gene TRBV11-1, with a tentative D call TRBD1 (5 bases). Germline CDR1 SGHAT, CDR2 FQDESV (reference sequence). The V end lost 0 bases, the J end lost 0 bases, and 20 bases lay between the germline ends. This CDR3 is built from 19 residues. The CDR3 bases are TGTGCCAGCAGCTTAGCAGGGGCGACAAAGGCAGGATCTAACTATGGCTACACCTTC. Encoded protein: CASSLAGATKAGSNYGYTF.

J is TRBJ1-6 and V is TRBV9; D is undetermined. Trimming removed 4 bases from V and 6 bases from J, with 17 bases in between. CDR1 and CDR2 (germline): SGDLS, YYNGEE. CDR3 length: 16 residues. The CDR3 DNA is TGTGCCAGCAGCCCCCAAGATGTCGGGTTTAATTCACCCCTCCACTTT. This codes for CASSPQDVGFNSPLHF.

In its sample, this clonotype was seen a few times. This chain links TRBV20-1 with TRBJ2-1, with 7 bases matching TRBD2. CDR1 is DFQATT and CDR2 is SNEGSKA in the germline V gene (reference sequence). The junction had 9 bases not matched to a gene; V was cut back by 0 bases and J by 7 bases. The CDR3 is made up of 15 amino acids. The CDR3 nucleotides are TGCAGTGCTAGAGATGTTCGCGGGGGTGGAAATGAGCAGTTCTTC. It yields the protein CSARDVRGGGNEQFF.

The CDR3 sequence is CASSQDSLLGEQYF. As DNA, the CDR3 is TGCGCCAGCAGCCAAGATTCCCTACTAGGCGAGCAGTACTTC. This chain uses TRBV4-1 with TRBJ2-7, with D possibly matching TRBD2 (5 bases). In germline, CDR1 is MGHRA, CDR2 YSYEKL. The CDR3 contains 14 residues. Trimming removed 0 bases at V and 6 bases at J, with 12 bases between.

The gene calls are TRBV4-1 and TRBJ2-7; D may be TRBD1 or TRBD2 (5 bases each). Trimming removed 0 bases at V and 5 bases at J, with 20 bases between. CDR3 size: 17 residues. CDR1 and CDR2 from the germline V gene are MGHRA and YSYEKL. In nucleotides, the CDR3 is TGCGCCAGCAGCCAAGAAGTGGGACCGCCCGGTCCCCACGAGCAGTACTTC. The encoded protein is CASSQEVGPPGPHEQYF.

The chain is built from TRBV28 and TRBJ1-5; the D is unclear. Trimming took off 7 bases at V and 1 base at J, with 17 bases between the two ends. From germline, CDR1 is MDHEN and CDR2 SYDVKM. This CDR3 region has 16 residues. CDR3 coding DNA: TGTGCCAGCAACCTCGGAGGGATAGGGAGCAATCAGCCCCAGCATTTT. Encoded protein: CASNLGGIGSNQPQHF.

The chain recombines TRBV4-1 with TRBJ2-5; 9 bases map to TRBD1. Germline values: CDR1 MGHRA, CDR2 YSYEKL. With 5 bases clipped from V and 5 bases from J, the junction kept 3 bases outside the gene matches. This CDR3 is built from 13 residues. CDR3 residues: CASSKQGAETQYF. In DNA, the CDR3 is TGCGCCAGCAGCAAACAGGGGGCCGAGACCCAGTACTTC.

The chain is built from TRBV28 and TRBJ2-5; 8 bases map to TRBD1. J gave up 2 bases and V 7 bases, and 3 bases lay outside the gene matches. CDR1 is MDHEN, CDR2 SYDVKM, per germline. This CDR3 region has 13 residues. Here the CDR3 DNA reads TGTGCCAGCAACAACAGGGGGCAAGAGACCCAGTACTTC. As protein: CASNNRGQETQYF. Complete variable domain (other parts from reference TRBV28 and TRBJ2-5): DVKVTQSSRYLVKRTGEKVFLECVQDMDHENMFWYRQDPGLGLRLIYFSYDVKMKEKGDIPEGYSVSREKKERFSLILESASTNQTSMYLCASNNRGQETQYFGPGTRLLVL.

The chain links TRBV7-3 to TRBJ2-5; D perhaps matches TRBD2 (6 bases). The CDR3 consists of 14 residues. Germline values: CDR1 SGHTA, CDR2 FQGTGA. V lost 1 base to trimming and J lost 5 bases, with 11 bases between them. This chain's CDR3 is CASSLRGGTETQYF. DNA for the CDR3: TGTGCCAGCAGCTTAAGAGGCGGGACGGAGACCCAGTACTTC.

This clonotype was counted only a few times. The chain employs TRBV11-1 and TRBJ2-7, with 7 bases aligning to TRBD1. The germline gives CDR1 SGHAT, CDR2 FQDESV (reference sequence). The CDR3 has 13 residues. The trim removed 4 bases at V and 2 bases at J, leaving 2 bases unmatched. The CDR3 is CASSYDRAYEQYF. CDR3 in DNA: TGTGCCAGCAGCTACGACAGGGCCTACGAGCAGTACTTC.

This clonotype has only a few counts. This sequence joins TRBV12-3 or TRBV12-4 and TRBJ2-1, with TRBD1 identical over 9 bases. The CDR3 runs 14 residues. After removal of 5 bases from V and 7 bases from J, the junction contained 6 bases not matched to a gene. CDR3 residues: CASSGQGLMNEQFF. For the CDR3, the DNA is TGTGCCAGCAGTGGACAGGGGCTGATGAATGAGCAGTTCTTC.

This clonotype was observed a handful of times. Written as DNA, the CDR3 is TGCAGTGCGGAAGGGGCCGAGCAGTTCTTC. It translates to CSAEGAEQFF. The chain couples TRBV20-1 to TRBJ2-1; tentatively, D is TRBD1 (5 bases). Trimming left V 6 bases short and J 10 bases short, with 10 bases between. Germline V CDR1 and CDR2: DFQATT, SNEGSKA (reference sequence). CDR3 size: 10 residues.

The chain joins TRBV15 to TRBJ1-2, with TRBD1 matching over 8 bases. CDR1 is LNHNV and CDR2 is YYDKDF in the germline V gene (reference sequence). V gave up 3 bases and J gave up 2 bases; unmatched junction bases: 5. The CDR3 consists of 15 residues. CDR3 sequence: CATSSPRQGNYGYTF. CDR3 DNA: TGTGCCACCAGCAGCCCTCGACAGGGGAACTATGGCTACACCTTC.

V and J are TRBV20-1 and TRBJ2-7, with a tentative D call TRBD1 (6 bases). The V gene's germline CDR1 is DFQATT and CDR2 SNEGSKA (reference sequence). This CDR3 region has 14 residues. The V gene lost 0 bases and the J gene lost 0 bases, with 9 bases spanning the gap. The CDR3 sequence is CSAREGRGSYEQYF. The DNA of the CDR3 is TGCAGTGCTAGAGAGGGCAGGGGCTCCTACGAGCAGTACTTC.

This clonotype has only a few counts. This chain links TRBV12-3 or TRBV12-4 with TRBJ1-2; D not resolved. V was cut by 3 bases and J by 7 bases, with 15 bases left in between. The CDR3 is made up of 14 amino acids. The CDR3 DNA reads TGTGCCAGCAGTTTGGCTCCTGGTGCTTTTGGCTACACCTTC. Protein sequence: CASSLAPGAFGYTF.

The sample holds many counts of this clonotype. The chain joins TRBV14 to TRBJ2-7; weak D call: TRBD1 (6 bases). The germline V gene encodes CDR1 SGHDN and CDR2 FVKESK. Trimming removed 3 bases at V and 1 base at J, with 7 bases between. The CDR3 covers 13 residues. This CDR3 is CASSQDSSYEQYF. The DNA of the CDR3 is TGTGCCAGCAGCCAGGACAGTTCCTACGAGCAGTACTTC.

This chain links TRBV4-3 with TRBJ1-5, with D unresolved. Germline values: CDR1 LGHNA, CDR2 YSLEER. V was trimmed by 1 base and J by 6 bases, leaving 7 bases between them. The length of the CDR3 is 13 residues. The DNA of the CDR3 is TGCGCCAGCAGCCAAGCCCCGGGTCAGCCCCAGCATTTT. Residues: CASSQAPGQPQHF.